Shown below are 18 T cell receptor beta chains from a single sample sequenced in a study of cytomegalovirus exposure and HLA in healthy donors. This PCR relied on a set of 60 Vbeta primers and 13 Jbeta primers. Profiled with immunoSEQ multiplex PCR; TCRdb holds only in-frame clones, not every one. The table lists tens of thousands of clones, about nine tenths of them singletons, with roughly 8% in the top ten. Input material: PBMCs. The receptors were gathered from a woman between 40 and 50 years old in good health and CMV-seropositive.

The gene calls are TRBV7-6 and TRBJ2-7; 7 bases are shared with TRBD1. Germline trimming cut 2 bases from V and 3 bases from J; bases unmatched to any gene: 7. CDR3 length equals 15 residues. CDR1 is SGHVS and CDR2 is FNYEAQ in the germline V gene. This CDR3 is CASSLSGQGDYEQYF. CDR3 nucleotides: TGTGCCAGCAGCTTAAGTGGTCAGGGGGACTACGAGCAGTACTTC.

The chain carries TRBV6-5 and TRBJ2-7; 12 nucleotides align to TRBD2. This CDR3 is 15 amino acids long. Germline CDR1 is MNHEY and CDR2 is SVGAGI. V shed 6 bases, J shed 0 bases, and the junction held 3 bases outside the gene matches. CDR3: CASRLAGGPSYEQYF. The CDR3 nucleotides are TGTGCCAGCAGACTAGCGGGAGGCCCCTCCTACGAGCAGTACTTC.

V and J are TRBV2 and TRBJ1-2; no definite D call. V was pared by 5 bases and J by 4 bases, with 17 bases between. The CDR3 is 15 residues long. Germline V CDR1 and CDR2: SNHLY, FYNNEI. CDR3 amino acids: CASSPPSQAGYGYTF. The CDR3 bases are TGTGCCAGCAGTCCACCTTCCCAGGCGGGCTATGGCTACACCTTC.

The V and J genes are TRBV27 and TRBJ2-7; perhaps TRBD2 as D (6 bases). This CDR3 comprises 14 residues. CDR1 is MNHEY, CDR2 SMNVEV, per germline (reference sequence). Trimming stripped 5 bases from V and 3 bases from J, with 14 bases between. The CDR3 region has the DNA TGTGCCAGCAGTCTTCTTACTAGCTTCTACGAGCAGTACTTC. Encoded protein: CASSLLTSFYEQYF.

V usage is TRBV18 and J usage is TRBJ1-1; no clear D. V shed 3 bases and J shed 4 bases, with 18 bases lying between them. This CDR3 is built from 16 residues. CDR1 and CDR2 (germline): KGHSH, LQKENI. CDR3 region: CASSPSSGGAGTEAFF. CDR3 DNA: TGTGCCAGCTCACCCAGCTCCGGAGGAGCAGGCACTGAAGCTTTCTTT. Variable domain in full (rest from reference TRBV18 and TRBJ1-1): NAGVMQNPRHLVRRRGQEARLRCSPMKGHSHVYWYRQLPEEGLKFMVYLQKENIIDESGMPKERFSAEFPKEGPSILRIQQVVRGDSAAYFCASSPSSGGAGTEAFFGQGTRLTVV.

V and J are TRBV5-1 and TRBJ2-1; D is perhaps TRBD2 (6 bases). The CDR3 covers 13 residues. The V end was cut by 3 bases, the J end by 3 bases, with 7 bases between. Germline loops: CDR1 SGHRS, CDR2 YFSETQ. The CDR3 sequence is CASSWDFYNEQFF. CDR3 sequence (DNA): TGCGCCAGCAGCTGGGACTTCTACAATGAGCAGTTCTTC.

A single count supports this clone. Other DNA sequences from this sample encode an identical CDR3 as well. This rearrangement joins TRBV27 to TRBJ1-1; no firm D call. V was pared by 0 bases and J by 8 bases, with 10 bases between. In germline, CDR1 is MNHEY, CDR2 SMNVEV (reference sequence). The CDR3 is made up of 13 amino acids. The CDR3 spells CASSLSAGPEAFF. CDR3 DNA: TGTGCCAGCAGTTTATCCGCAGGCCCCGAAGCTTTCTTT.

The chain joins TRBV13 to TRBJ2-1, with D possibly being TRBD2 (7 bases). This CDR3 region has 15 residues. Trimming pared 3 bases from V and 13 bases from J, leaving 22 bases between. Looked up from germline, CDR1 is PRHDT and CDR2 is FYEKMQ (reference sequence). The CDR3 region has the DNA TGTGCCAGCAGCTTTCCACAATCCGGGGGGCGAACCCAGTTCTTC. Its protein is CASSFPQSGGRTQFF.

J is TRBJ2-3 and V is TRBV9; D unresolved. This CDR3 comprises 12 residues. Per the germline V gene, CDR1 is SGDLS and CDR2 is YYNGEE. V lost 3 bases and J lost 3, with 5 bases in between. The CDR3 sequence is CASSAQTDTQYF. CDR3 coding DNA: TGTGCCAGCAGCGCTCAGACAGATACGCAGTATTTT.

The V gene is TRBV2, the J gene TRBJ1-2; possibly TRBD1 for D (5 bases). CDR3 size: 16 residues. The V end was cut by 6 bases, the J end by 4 bases, with 21 bases between. CDR1 is SNHLY and CDR2 is FYNNEI in the germline V gene. The CDR3 loop reads CASSLQETLSVYGYTF. CDR3 sequence (DNA): TGTGCCAGCAGCCTACAGGAGACCCTCTCCGTCTATGGCTACACCTTC.

This chain uses TRBV30 with TRBJ1-2; D uncertain. V was pared by 2 bases and J by 3 bases, with 7 bases between. This CDR3 spans 12 amino acids. Per germline, CDR1 GTSNPN and CDR2 SVGIG (reference sequence). The CDR3 loop reads CAWSRQDYGYTF. The DNA of the CDR3 is TGTGCCTGGAGTAGGCAGGACTATGGCTACACCTTC.

The V gene is TRBV28, the J gene TRBJ2-2, with 9 bases lining up with TRBD1. J lost 2 bases, V lost 1 base, and 5 bases had no gene match. The germline gives CDR1 MDHEN, CDR2 SYDVKM. The CDR3 contains 17 residues. In DNA, the CDR3 is TGTGCCAGCAGTTTATTCTGGACAGGGGACAACACCGGGGAGCTGTTTTTT. It translates to CASSLFWTGDNTGELFF.

This clone has only a few counts. V usage is TRBV7-2 and J usage is TRBJ2-1, with D perhaps matching TRBD2 (6 bases). CDR1 and CDR2 (germline): SGHTA, FQGNSA. The CDR3 loop spans 15 amino acids. Trimming removed 7 bases from V and 5 bases from J, with 18 bases in between. The CDR3 sequence: CASTRAAGFDNEQFF. CDR3 DNA: TGTGCCAGCACCCGTGCAGCGGGTTTCGACAATGAGCAGTTCTTC.

The gene calls are TRBV10-2 and TRBJ1-6; D unresolved. V gave up 10 bases and J gave up 5 bases, with 12 bases separating them. The CDR3 totals 13 residues. CDR1 and CDR2 from the germline V gene are WSHSY and SAAADI. The CDR3 DNA reads as TGCGCCACCGCGGCGGGTAATAATTCACCCCTCCACTTT. Translated, it gives CATAAGNNSPLHF.

This rearrangement joins TRBV6-5 to TRBJ1-3; the match to TRBD1 covers 11 bases. The CDR3 consists of 15 residues. CDR1 and CDR2 from the germline V gene are MNHEY and SVGAGI. Germline trimming cut 5 bases from V and 4 bases from J; bases unmatched to any gene: 4. CDR3: CASSTDRGRGNTIYF. The CDR3 DNA sequence: TGTGCCAGCAGTACGGACAGGGGGCGAGGAAACACCATATATTTT.

The chain carries TRBV5-6 and TRBJ2-1; a weak D match, TRBD2 (6 bases). Trimming removed 4 bases at V and 5 bases at J, with 16 bases between. Germline V gives CDR1 SGHDT, CDR2 YYEEEE. This CDR3 contains 15 residues. The DNA of the CDR3 is TGTGCCAGCAGCCGGGCTCCTAGCGCGAACAATGAGCAGTTCTTC. It yields the protein CASSRAPSANNEQFF.

This clone was found once. The rearrangement links TRBV7-6 to TRBJ1-3; D is uncertain. CDR1 is SGHVS, CDR2 FNYEAQ, per germline. The CDR3 sequence is 16 residues long. V lost 5 bases and J lost 1, with 15 bases in between. CDR3 coding DNA: TGTGCCAGCAGCAAAGCCCCCTCTTTTTCTGGAAACACCATATATTTT. Translating it yields CASSKAPSFSGNTIYF.

The genes are TRBV5-1 and TRBJ2-7; TRBD1 might be the D (6 bases). Germline V gives CDR1 SGHRS, CDR2 YFSETQ. V shed 4 bases and J shed 6 bases, with 20 bases lying between them. The CDR3 is made up of 15 amino acids. The CDR3 here is CASSRAVQGAREQYF. The CDR3 coding sequence is TGCGCCAGCAGCCGGGCGGTACAGGGTGCTCGCGAGCAGTACTTC.